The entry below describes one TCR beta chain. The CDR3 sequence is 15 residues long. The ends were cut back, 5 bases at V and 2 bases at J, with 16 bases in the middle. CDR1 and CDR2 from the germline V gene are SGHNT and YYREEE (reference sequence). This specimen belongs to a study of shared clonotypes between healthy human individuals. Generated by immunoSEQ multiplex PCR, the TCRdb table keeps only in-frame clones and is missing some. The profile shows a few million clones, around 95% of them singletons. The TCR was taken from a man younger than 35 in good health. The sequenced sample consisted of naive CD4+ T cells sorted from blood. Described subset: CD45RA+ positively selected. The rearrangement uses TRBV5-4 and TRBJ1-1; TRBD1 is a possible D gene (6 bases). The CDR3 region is CASRDGQTTNTEAFF. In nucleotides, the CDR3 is TGTGCCAGCAGGGACGGACAGACCACTAACACTGAAGCTTTCTTT.